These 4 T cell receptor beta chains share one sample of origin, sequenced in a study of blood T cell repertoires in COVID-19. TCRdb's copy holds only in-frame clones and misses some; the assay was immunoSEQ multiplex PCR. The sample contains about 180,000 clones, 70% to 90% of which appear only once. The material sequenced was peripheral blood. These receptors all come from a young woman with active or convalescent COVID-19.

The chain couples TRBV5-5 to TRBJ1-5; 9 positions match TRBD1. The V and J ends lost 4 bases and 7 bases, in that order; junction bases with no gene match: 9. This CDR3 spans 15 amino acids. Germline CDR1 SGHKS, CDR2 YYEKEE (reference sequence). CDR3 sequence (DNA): TGTGCCAGCAGCCTCGGAGGACAGGGGAGCCAGCCCCAGCATTTT. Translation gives CASSLGGQGSQPQHF.

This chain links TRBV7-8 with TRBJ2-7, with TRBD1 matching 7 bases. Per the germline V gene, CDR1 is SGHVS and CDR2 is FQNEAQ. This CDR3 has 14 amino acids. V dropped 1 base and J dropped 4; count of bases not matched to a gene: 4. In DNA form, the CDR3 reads TGTGCCAGCAGCTTAGACAGGGGTCGTTACGAGCAGTACTTC. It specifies CASSLDRGRYEQYF.

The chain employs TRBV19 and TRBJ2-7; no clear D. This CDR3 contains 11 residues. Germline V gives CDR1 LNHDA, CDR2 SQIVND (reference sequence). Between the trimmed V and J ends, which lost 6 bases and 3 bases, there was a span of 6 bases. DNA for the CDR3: TGTGCCAGTAGCGGGTACTACGAGCAGTACTTC. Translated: CASSGYYEQYF.

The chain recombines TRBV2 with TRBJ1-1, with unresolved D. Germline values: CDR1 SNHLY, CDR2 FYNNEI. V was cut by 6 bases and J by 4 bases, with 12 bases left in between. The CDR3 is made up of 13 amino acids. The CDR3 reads CASRADAGTEAFF. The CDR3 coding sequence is TGTGCCAGCAGAGCGGATGCCGGCACTGAAGCTTTCTTT.